These 18 T cell receptor beta chains came from one sample sequenced in a study of cytomegalovirus exposure and HLA in healthy donors. The PCR contained 60 Vbeta and 13 Jbeta primers. The method was immunoSEQ multiplex PCR; TCRdb's version includes in-frame clones alone and lacks a portion of them. The table includes 150,000 to 200,000 clones, 60% to 80% detected once. What was sequenced was PBMCs. The receptors were sampled from a woman aged 45 to 65 in good health and CMV-seropositive.

The chain uses TRBV7-2 and TRBJ1-2; TRBD1 matches 7 bases. There are 13 residues in the CDR3. V lost 5 bases to trimming and J lost 8 bases; unmatched junction nucleotides: 8. Germline CDR1 and CDR2: SGHTA and FQGNSA. The CDR3, as DNA: TGTGCCAGCAGCACATGGACAGGAAGCGGCTACACCTTC. This translates into CASSTWTGSGYTF.

The chain couples TRBV5-1 to TRBJ2-2; D is uncertain. This CDR3 comprises 14 residues. Germline CDR1 and CDR2: SGHRS and YFSETQ. The V gene lost 0 bases and the J gene lost 3 bases, with 6 bases spanning the gap. CDR3 nucleotide sequence: TGCGCCAGCAGCTTGGCCTCGGACACCGGGGAGCTGTTTTTT. Translation: CASSLASDTGELFF.

V gene TRBV2 combines with J gene TRBJ1-1; 9 bases fit TRBD1. In germline, CDR1 is SNHLY, CDR2 FYNNEI. This CDR3 contains 15 residues. V gave up 4 bases and J gave up 1 base; unmatched junction bases: 4. The CDR3 DNA follows: TGTGCCAGCAGTGGGGGGACAGGGTGGAACACTGAAGCTTTCTTT. It encodes CASSGGTGWNTEAFF.

Here the CDR3 reads CASSEQILATGGWGTEAFF. In DNA form, the CDR3 reads TGTGCCAGCAGTGAACAGATCCTTGCCACAGGGGGCTGGGGTACTGAAGCTTTCTTT. The genes are TRBV6-1 and TRBJ1-1; the match to TRBD1 covers 9 bases. The CDR3 runs to 19 residues. Germline-derived CDR1 and CDR2 are MNHNS and SASEGT. J lost 5 bases, V lost 2 bases, and 18 bases had no gene match.

This chain connects TRBV6-1 to TRBJ1-4, with D possibly TRBD1 on 6 matching bases. Trimming stripped 6 bases from V and 2 bases from J, with 10 bases between. The CDR3 consists of 14 residues. Germline V lookup: CDR1 MNHNS, CDR2 SASEGT. The CDR3 spells CASSNRATNEKLFF. The DNA of the CDR3 is TGTGCCAGCAGCAACAGGGCGACTAATGAAAAACTGTTTTTT.

About this clone: This sample also contains other DNA sequences that code for the same CDR3. This rearrangement joins TRBV5-4 to TRBJ2-3; tentative D call: TRBD1 (6 bases). The germline V and J ends were trimmed by 2 bases and 3 bases, with 7 bases remaining between them. Looked up from germline, CDR1 is SGHNT and CDR2 is YYREEE (reference sequence). The CDR3 contains 13 residues. The DNA for the CDR3 is TGTGCCAGCAGCTTAGGGGGTACAGATACGCAGTATTTT. It specifies CASSLGGTDTQYF. Variable domain in full (rest from reference TRBV5-4 and TRBJ2-3): ETGVTQSPTHLIKTRGQQVTLRCSSQSGHNTVSWYQQALGQGPQFIFQYYREEENGRGNFPPRFSGLQFPNYSSELNVNALELDDSALYLCASSLGGTDTQYFGPGTRLTVL.

The chain couples TRBV5-4 to TRBJ1-1; D unresolved. CDR1 is SGHNT, CDR2 YYREEE, per germline (reference sequence). This CDR3 has 15 amino acids. V lost 0 bases and J 5 bases, leaving 14 bases between the germline ends. CDR3 in DNA: TGTGCCAGCAGCTTGGGGGCCGGGCGAGGGACTGAAGCTTTCTTT. It translates to CASSLGAGRGTEAFF.

In its sample, this clone was seen a few times. V and J are TRBV6-5 and TRBJ2-3, with D perhaps TRBD2 (5 bases). This CDR3 is 14 amino acids long. Germline CDR1 MNHEY, CDR2 SVGAGI. V was pared by 6 bases and J by 5 bases, with 15 bases between. The CDR3 sequence is CASSRGTAGDTQYF. For the CDR3, the DNA is TGTGCCAGCAGCCGGGGTACGGCGGGAGATACGCAGTATTTT.

This clone came up a few times. The gene calls are TRBV15 and TRBJ2-3, with D possibly TRBD1 on 6 matching bases. This CDR3 contains 14 residues. Germline V CDR1 and CDR2: LNHNV, YYDKDF (reference sequence). V was clipped by 8 bases and J by 4 bases, with 16 bases between them. The CDR3 bases are TGTGCCACCCAAAACGGACAGTCATCAGATACGCAGTATTTT. Amino acids: CATQNGQSSDTQYF. Combining the CDR3 with reference TRBV15 and TRBJ2-3 gives the whole variable domain DAMVIQNPRYQVTQFGKPVTLSCSQTLNHNVMYWYQQKSSQAPKLLFHYYDKDFNNEADTPDNFQSRRPNTSFCFLDIRSPGLGDTAMYLCATQNGQSSDTQYFGPGTRLTVL.

This sequence joins TRBV4-2 and TRBJ2-7; maybe TRBD1 (6 bases). V lost 0 bases and J lost 0, with 15 bases in between. The V gene's germline CDR1 is LGHNA and CDR2 YNFKEQ. The CDR3 covers 17 residues. The DNA of the CDR3 is TGTGCCAGCAGCCAAGATAGAGGGGGACATACCTCCTACGAGCAGTACTTC. Its translation: CASSQDRGGHTSYEQYF.

V and J are TRBV5-5 and TRBJ2-2; 9 nucleotides match TRBD2. Germline loops: CDR1 SGHKS, CDR2 YYEKEE (reference sequence). V was pared by 4 bases and J by 7 bases, with 11 bases of the junction left unmatched. The CDR3 has 16 residues. The CDR3 region is CASSPSGGIGIGELFF. The CDR3, as DNA: TGTGCCAGCAGCCCAAGCGGGGGGATCGGCATCGGGGAGCTGTTTTTT.

This chain links TRBV19 with TRBJ1-5, with D perhaps TRBD1 (5 bases). Germline V gene sequence: CDR1 LNHDA, CDR2 SQIVND (reference sequence). V was shortened by 4 bases and J by 7 bases, with 14 bases between the two germline ends. This CDR3 spans 14 amino acids. DNA of the CDR3: TGTGCCAGTAGTAATCTGGAGGGGAGGCAGCCCCAGCATTTT. Protein product: CASSNLEGRQPQHF.

CDR3 DNA: TGTGCCAGCAGCAAAGGAGGCAGGGGGTGGGACACCGGGGAGCTGTTTTTT. Translation gives CASSKGGRGWDTGELFF. J is TRBJ2-2 and V is TRBV7-8, with 7 bases fitting TRBD1. The CDR3 covers 17 residues. Trimming at V came to 5 bases and at J to 3 bases, leaving 12 bases not matched to a gene. Germline CDR1 is SGHVS and CDR2 is FQNEAQ. Full variable domain (missing parts from reference TRBV7-8 and TRBJ2-2): GAGVSQSPRYKVAKRGQDVALRCDPISGHVSLFWYQQALGQGPEFLTYFQNEAQLDKSGLPSDRFFAERPEGSVSTLKIQRTQQEDSAVYLCASSKGGRGWDTGELFFGEGSRLTVL.

This clone appeared once. The chain has TRBV6-5 and TRBJ1-6, with TRBD1 matching over 9 bases. This CDR3 is 13 amino acids long. From germline, CDR1 is MNHEY and CDR2 SVGAGI. V shed 4 bases, J shed 9 bases, and the junction held 1 base outside the gene matches. This CDR3 is CASSSDRGSPLHF. Written as DNA, the CDR3 is TGTGCCAGCAGTTCGGACAGGGGTTCACCCCTCCACTTT.

The J gene is TRBJ2-3, the V gene TRBV18; perhaps TRBD2 as D (6 bases). Germline assignment: CDR1 KGHSH and CDR2 LQKENI. V lost 3 bases to trimming and J lost 0 bases, with 13 bases between them. CDR3 length: 16 amino acids. The DNA for the CDR3 is TGTGCCAGCTCACCCCGGGGAGGTACTAGCACAGATACGCAGTATTTT. This sequence encodes CASSPRGGTSTDTQYF.

This rearrangement joins TRBV5-6 to TRBJ2-5, with 7 bases that match TRBD2. The J segment lost 2 bases and the V segment lost 5 bases, leaving 9 bases of the junction unmatched. The CDR3 is made up of 15 amino acids. Germline CDR1 is SGHDT and CDR2 is YYEEEE. Here the CDR3 DNA reads TGTGCCAGCAGTTCTAACAGCGGGATACAAGAGACCCAGTACTTC. Amino acid sequence: CASSSNSGIQETQYF.

This chain links TRBV11-2 with TRBJ2-2; 7 bases are a match to TRBD1. The CDR3 is 16 amino acids. Trimming took 0 bases from V and 4 from J; bases not matched to a gene: 5. Germline V gene sequence: CDR1 SGHAT, CDR2 FQNNGV. The CDR3 sequence is CASSLDRRGSTGELFF. CDR3 bases: TGTGCCAGCAGCTTAGATCGCAGGGGGAGCACCGGGGAGCTGTTTTTT.

The chain employs TRBV9 and TRBJ2-2; 16 nucleotides align to TRBD2. Germline CDR1 and CDR2: SGDLS and YYNGEE. The V segment lost 4 bases and the J segment 4 bases; nucleotides outside the gene matches: 13. The CDR3 has 20 amino acids. CDR3 protein: CASSFRVGLAGGFGTGELFF. The CDR3, as DNA: TGTGCCAGCAGCTTTCGAGTGGGACTAGCGGGGGGGTTTGGCACCGGGGAGCTGTTTTTT.